These 21 T cell receptor beta chains were all obtained from the same sample, sequenced in a study of blood T cell repertoires in COVID-19. Sequencing was performed with immunoSEQ multiplex PCR; in TCRdb, only in-frame clones are kept and a portion is missing. The sample comprises 350,000 to 550,000 clones, around 89% of which are singletons, and around 1.1% rests with the top ten. Sequenced sample: PBMCs or T cells enriched from blood (not recorded which). Receptor source: a young man who had recovered from COVID-19.

The chain uses TRBV3-1 (or the pseudogene TRBV3-2) and TRBJ2-5; TRBD2 matches at 7 bases. This CDR3 contains 17 residues. Germline V gene sequence: CDR1 LGHDT, CDR2 YNNKEL (reference sequence). Trimming removed 4 bases from V and 7 bases from J; junction bases left unmatched: 18. The CDR3 coding sequence is TGTGCCAGCAGCCCCACGGGGAGGAGGGAGGGCCGTTGGACCCAGTACTTC. Translated: CASSPTGRREGRWTQYF.

The V call is TRBV7-2, the J call TRBJ2-5; D is possibly TRBD1 (5 bases). The CDR3 runs 13 residues. Trimming pared 2 bases from V and 7 bases from J, leaving 11 bases between. Germline-derived CDR1 and CDR2 are SGHTA and FQGNSA. CDR3 in amino acids: CASSLIGAGTQYF. The CDR3 nucleotides are TGTGCCAGCAGCTTAATAGGGGCCGGGACCCAGTACTTC.

This rearrangement joins TRBV6-1 to TRBJ1-2, with D hard to call. Between the trimmed V and J ends, which lost 4 bases and 4 bases, there was a span of 19 bases. Germline-derived CDR1 and CDR2 are MNHNS and SASEGT. This CDR3 is built from 16 residues. CDR3 nucleotide sequence: TGTGCCAGCAGTGGCGACACGGCCCAAGCCCTCTATGGCTACACCTTC. Encoded protein: CASSGDTAQALYGYTF.

V usage is TRBV3-1 (or the pseudogene TRBV3-2) and J usage is TRBJ1-6; 7 bases map to TRBD1. Unmatched junction bases numbered 9, after V lost 6 bases and J lost 10 bases. Germline CDR1 and CDR2: LGHDT and YNNKEL (reference sequence). The CDR3 is 14 residues long. The CDR3 protein is CASRSETGTSPLHF. The CDR3 bases are TGTGCCAGCAGGAGTGAGACAGGGACATCACCCCTCCACTTT.

The chain carries TRBV15 and TRBJ1-3, with unresolved D. The CDR3 is 16 residues long. Germline CDR1 reads LNHNV; CDR2 reads YYDKDF (reference sequence). V lost 0 bases and J 0 bases, leaving 9 bases between the germline ends. The CDR3 protein is CATSRDWQNSGNTIYF. The CDR3 bases are TGTGCCACCAGCAGAGATTGGCAGAACTCTGGAAACACCATATATTTT.

This CDR3 reads CASSSGGTRQETQYF. The DNA for the CDR3 is TGTGCCAGCAGTTCCGGGGGGACTAGACAAGAGACCCAGTACTTC. The chain couples TRBV6-5 to TRBJ2-5, with 8 bases aligning to TRBD2. The CDR3 is 15 amino acids. J gave up 2 bases and V 4 bases, and 6 bases lay outside the gene matches. Germline CDR1 is MNHEY and CDR2 is SVGAGI.

As DNA, the CDR3 is TGTGCCAGCAGCTCCTCAGGGACTAGCAAGACCGAATCAGATACGCAGTATTTT. Residues: CASSSSGTSKTESDTQYF. The chain has TRBV11-2 and TRBJ2-3, with 9 bases fitting TRBD2. With 4 bases clipped from V and 4 bases from J, the junction kept 15 bases outside the gene matches. Germline lookup yields CDR1 SGHAT and CDR2 FQNNGV. The length of the CDR3 is 18 residues.

The V and J genes are TRBV9 and TRBJ1-5, with TRBD1 matching 7 bases. Per the germline V gene, CDR1 is SGDLS and CDR2 is YYNGEE. V lost 4 bases, J lost 6 bases, and 10 bases stayed unmatched. The CDR3 has 15 residues. CDR3 region: CASSQSTGVGQPQHF. The DNA for the CDR3 is TGTGCCAGCAGCCAGAGCACAGGGGTGGGTCAGCCCCAGCATTTT.

This clone was observed a single time. CDR3 DNA sequence: TGTGCCAGCAGCCCGGGACTACGTCCTTCCTACGAGCAGTACTTC. Its translation: CASSPGLRPSYEQYF. This chain uses TRBV5-6 with TRBJ2-7, with 7 bases fitting TRBD2. This CDR3 is built from 15 residues. V lost 4 bases to trimming and J lost 1 base; unmatched junction nucleotides: 8. Germline CDR1 is SGHDT and CDR2 is YYEEEE.

The rearrangement joins TRBV7-8 to TRBJ2-2; D ambiguous. The CDR3 has 17 residues. V was cut by 1 base and J by 5 bases, with 17 bases left in between. The germline CDR1 and CDR2 sequences are SGHVS and FQNEAQ. The CDR3 spells CASSLVNVGRSTGELFF. The CDR3 bases are TGTGCCAGCAGCTTAGTAAACGTGGGCCGCAGTACCGGGGAGCTGTTTTTT.

The V gene is TRBV25-1, the J gene TRBJ1-4; D not resolved. This CDR3 is built from 12 residues. V was cut by 3 bases and J by 7 bases, with 6 bases left in between. Germline V lookup: CDR1 MGHDK, CDR2 SYGVNS. The CDR3 nucleotides are TGTGCCAGCAGTGACCCCCTTGAAAAACTGTTTTTT. Its protein is CASSDPLEKLFF.

V and J are TRBV19 and TRBJ2-1; D unclear. The V gene lost 5 bases and the J gene lost 0 bases, with 8 bases spanning the gap. This CDR3 contains 14 residues. Germline assignment: CDR1 LNHDA and CDR2 SQIVND (reference sequence). CDR3: CASSGRGSYNEQFF. The CDR3 nucleotides are TGTGCCAGTAGTGGCCGTGGCTCCTACAATGAGCAGTTCTTC.

This chain connects TRBV4-2 to TRBJ1-2; maybe TRBD1 (6 bases). The germline V and J ends were trimmed by 1 base and 4 bases, with 13 bases remaining between them. CDR1 LGHNA and CDR2 YNFKEQ come from the germline V gene. This CDR3 is 15 amino acids long. The CDR3 sequence is CASSQGDRNVYGYTF. The CDR3 bases are TGTGCCAGCAGCCAAGGTGACAGGAACGTCTATGGCTACACCTTC.

The CDR3 nucleotides are TGTGCCAGCAGGGGCCCCCAGCATTTT. This translates into CASRGPQHF. This chain connects TRBV28 to TRBJ1-5; D is unresolved. CDR1 and CDR2 from the germline V gene are MDHEN and SYDVKM. This CDR3 is 9 amino acids long. V was trimmed by 6 bases and J by 10 bases, leaving 4 bases between them.

The chain joins TRBV28 to TRBJ1-1; perhaps TRBD1 as D (6 bases). Germline CDR1 MDHEN, CDR2 SYDVKM. V lost 3 bases, J lost 11 bases, and 16 bases lay in between. The CDR3 runs to 13 residues. The CDR3 spells CASSFLIRGDAFF. CDR3 bases: TGTGCCAGCAGTTTCCTAATCAGGGGAGATGCTTTCTTT.

This CDR3 reads CASSAFGTDYEQYF. CDR3 coding DNA: TGTGCCAGTAGCGCCTTCGGGACAGACTACGAGCAGTACTTC. The rearrangement uses TRBV19 and TRBJ2-7; 7 nucleotides align to TRBD1. This CDR3 contains 14 residues. CDR1 is LNHDA and CDR2 is SQIVND in the germline V gene (reference sequence). The J segment lost 3 bases and the V segment lost 6 bases, leaving 8 bases of the junction unmatched.

This clone was recorded once. V gene TRBV25-1 combines with J gene TRBJ1-2, with no clear D. Germline V lookup: CDR1 MGHDK, CDR2 SYGVNS. The CDR3 sequence is 14 residues long. Between the trimmed V and J ends, which lost 4 bases and 4 bases, there was a span of 13 bases. The CDR3: CASSAYGRGYGYTF. CDR3 DNA: TGTGCCAGCAGTGCCTACGGACGGGGCTATGGCTACACCTTC.

The rearrangement links TRBV2 to TRBJ1-4; possible D gene TRBD1, 6 bases. The CDR3 has 14 residues. Germline CDR1 and CDR2: SNHLY and FYNNEI. V was trimmed by 1 base and J by 7 bases, leaving 10 bases between them. The chain's CDR3 is CASSEETGFEKLFF. CDR3 bases: TGTGCCAGCAGTGAAGAGACAGGTTTTGAAAAACTGTTTTTT. Together with reference TRBV2 and TRBJ1-4, the CDR3 gives the full variable domain: EPEVTQTPSHQVTQMGQEVILRCVPISNHLYFYWYRQILGQKVEFLVSFYNNEISEKSEIFDDQFSVERPDGSNFTLKIRSTKLEDSAMYFCASSEETGFEKLFFGSGTQLSVL.

This clone has a handful of counts. V and J are TRBV4-1 and TRBJ2-1; 11 positions match TRBD2. Germline CDR1 is MGHRA and CDR2 is YSYEKL. Trimming took 7 bases from V and 5 from J; bases not matched to a gene: 4. This CDR3 region has 14 residues. CDR3 sequence (DNA): TGCGCCAGCACCGGACTAGCGGGCCACAATGAGCAGTTCTTC. It codes for CASTGLAGHNEQFF.

The chain is built from TRBV3-1 (or the pseudogene TRBV3-2) and TRBJ1-1; 9 nucleotides match TRBD1. Germline CDR1 LGHDT, CDR2 YNNKEL (reference sequence). J was trimmed by 3 bases and V by 1 base; bases with no gene match: 0. The CDR3 runs to 14 residues. CDR3 residues: CASSQGTGDTEAFF. For the CDR3, the DNA is TGTGCCAGCAGCCAAGGGACAGGGGACACTGAAGCTTTCTTT.

As for this clone: This sample also contains other DNA sequences that code for the same CDR3. The chain is built from TRBV19 and TRBJ1-5; D might be TRBD1 (6 bases). Germline CDR1 is LNHDA and CDR2 is SQIVND (reference sequence). V was cut by 3 bases and J by 3 bases, with 9 bases left in between. CDR3 length: 14 amino acids. The CDR3 DNA follows: TGTGCCAGTAGTATTCAGGGGTCCAATCAGCCCCAGCATTTT. Translated: CASSIQGSNQPQHF.